The 10 T cell receptor beta chains given below trace back to one sample, sequenced in a study of blood T cells in healthy people across ages. Alongside a J-beta primer mix, a sample-barcoded 5' primer served in a second PCR lasting about 7 to 11 cycles. Each CDR3 protein is one row after TCRdb ran MiXCR on the 5' RACE reads. The repertoire includes over a million distinct CDR3 sequences, approximately 60% of them detected once, and over 5.5% sits in the top ten. The sequencing sample was made of blood. These receptors were obtained from a man aged 18 to 35 in good health.

This rearrangement joins TRBV4-2 to TRBJ1-2; D is possibly TRBD1 (5 bases). This CDR3 is 16 amino acids long. With 1 base removed from V and 4 bases from J, the gap between germline ends came to 16 bases. Germline loops: CDR1 LGHNA, CDR2 YNFKEQ. The CDR3 sequence: CASSQVDPTDSYGYTF. The CDR3 DNA follows: TGTGCCAGCAGCCAAGTAGACCCGACAGACTCCTATGGCTACACCTTC.

This chain joins TRBV12-5 and TRBJ2-5; 7 bases are shared with TRBD1. J was trimmed by 5 bases and V by 2 bases; bases with no gene match: 5. CDR1 and CDR2 from the germline V gene are LGHNT and FRNRAP. There are 14 residues in the CDR3. This CDR3 reads CASGLRTGRETQYF. In DNA form, the CDR3 reads TGTGCTAGTGGTTTGAGGACAGGTCGGGAGACCCAGTACTTC.

This chain uses TRBV7-9 with TRBJ2-6; 8 bases agree with TRBD1. The CDR3 is made up of 18 amino acids. From germline, CDR1 is SEHNR and CDR2 FQNEAQ (reference sequence). J gave up 0 bases and V 4 bases, and 8 bases lay outside the gene matches. For the CDR3, the DNA is TGTGCCAGCAGCTCGGACAGGGCCGGGGTCTCTGGGGCCAACGTCCTGACTTTC. Amino acids: CASSSDRAGVSGANVLTF.

This rearrangement joins TRBV27 to TRBJ2-5; 8 nucleotides align to TRBD1. The J call may be in error: the DNA end matches TRBJ2-7 better. Germline CDR1 reads MNHEY; CDR2 reads SMNVEV (reference sequence). The CDR3 consists of 16 residues. CDR3 sequence reads: CASSLFRDRSAYEQYF. In nucleotides, the CDR3 is TGTGCCAGCAGTTTATTCCGGGACAGGTCCGCCTACGAGCAGTACTTC.

J is TRBJ2-3 and V is TRBV4-3, with 9 nucleotides matching TRBD2. The CDR3 totals 19 residues. Trimming cost V 0 bases and J 2 bases; bases outside gene matches: 12. Germline-derived CDR1 and CDR2 are LGHNA and YSLEER. The CDR3: CASSQDIWLAGQVTDTQYF. Here the CDR3 DNA reads TGCGCCAGCAGCCAAGATATCTGGCTAGCGGGACAAGTCACAGATACGCAGTATTTT.

CDR3 nucleotide sequence: TGCGCCAGCAGCCAAGAGATCGGACAGTCGAGAGAGCAGTACTTC. It translates to CASSQEIGQSREQYF. The V and J genes are TRBV4-1 and TRBJ2-5, with D possibly being TRBD1 (6 bases). CDR3 length: 15 residues. From germline, CDR1 is MGHRA and CDR2 YSYEKL. Trimming removed 0 bases from V and 11 bases from J, with 19 bases in between.

The rearrangement uses TRBV10-3 and TRBJ2-7; D unresolved. V was cut by 8 bases and J by 5 bases, with 7 bases left in between. Germline lookup yields CDR1 ENHRY and CDR2 SYGVKD. CDR3 length: 10 amino acids. The CDR3 nucleotides read TGTGCCATCGGTAATGACGAGCAGTACTTC. This codes for CAIGNDEQYF.

The CDR3 nucleotides are TGTGCCAGCAGCTTAGAGGGACAAATTATCACCGGGGAGCTGTTTTTT. Translating it yields CASSLEGQIITGELFF. The chain joins TRBV7-2 to TRBJ2-2; perhaps TRBD1 as D (6 bases). Germline V gives CDR1 SGHTA, CDR2 FQGNSA. The CDR3 length is 16 residues. V was clipped by 1 base and J by 4 bases, with 13 bases between them.

CDR3 region: CASSLEGTSGTNEQFF. DNA for the CDR3: TGTGCCAGCAGTTTAGAAGGGACTAGCGGTACCAATGAGCAGTTCTTC. The rearrangement links TRBV6-5 to TRBJ2-1, with 11 positions matching TRBD2. CDR3 length: 16 residues. In germline, CDR1 is MNHEY, CDR2 SVGAGI. Losses at the gene ends were 4 bases for V and 6 bases for J; bases not matched to a gene: 8.

V is TRBV4-1 and J is TRBJ1-2; TRBD1 agrees at 7 bases. CDR3 size: 15 residues. V dropped 2 bases and J dropped 5; count of bases not matched to a gene: 8. The germline CDR1 and CDR2 sequences are MGHRA and YSYEKL. The CDR3 here is CASSQWTGTEYGYTF. DNA for the CDR3: TGCGCCAGCAGCCAATGGACAGGAACAGAGTATGGCTACACCTTC.